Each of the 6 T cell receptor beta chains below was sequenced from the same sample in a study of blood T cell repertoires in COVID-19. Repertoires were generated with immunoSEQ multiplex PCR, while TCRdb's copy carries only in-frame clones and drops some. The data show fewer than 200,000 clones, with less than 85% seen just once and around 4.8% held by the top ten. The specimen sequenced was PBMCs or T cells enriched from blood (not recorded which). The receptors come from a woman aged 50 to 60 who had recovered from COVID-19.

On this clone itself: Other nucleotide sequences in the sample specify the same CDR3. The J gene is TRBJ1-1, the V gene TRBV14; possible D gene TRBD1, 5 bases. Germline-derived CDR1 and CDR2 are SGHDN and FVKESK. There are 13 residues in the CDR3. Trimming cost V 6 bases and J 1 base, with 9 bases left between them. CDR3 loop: CASSSQGNTEAFF. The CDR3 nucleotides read TGTGCCAGCAGTAGCCAGGGGAACACTGAAGCTTTCTTT.

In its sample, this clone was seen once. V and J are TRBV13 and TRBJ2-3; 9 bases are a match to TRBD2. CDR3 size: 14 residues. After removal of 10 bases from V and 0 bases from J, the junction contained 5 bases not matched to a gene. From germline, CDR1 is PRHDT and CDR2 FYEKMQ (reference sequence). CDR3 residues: CATRREGSTDTQYF. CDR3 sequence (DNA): TGTGCCACCAGGCGGGAGGGTAGCACAGATACGCAGTATTTT.

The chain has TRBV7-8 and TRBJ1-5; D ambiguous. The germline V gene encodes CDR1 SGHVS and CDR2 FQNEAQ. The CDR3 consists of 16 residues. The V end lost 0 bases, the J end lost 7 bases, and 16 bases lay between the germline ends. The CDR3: CASSLARVAGRQPQHF. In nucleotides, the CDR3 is TGTGCCAGCAGCTTAGCGCGGGTAGCAGGACGGCAGCCCCAGCATTTT.

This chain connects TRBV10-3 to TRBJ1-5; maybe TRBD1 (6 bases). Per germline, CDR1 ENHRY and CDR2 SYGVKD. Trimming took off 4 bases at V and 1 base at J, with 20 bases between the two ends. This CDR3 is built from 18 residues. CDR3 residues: CAISGGGGQSGSNQPQHF. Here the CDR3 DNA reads TGTGCCATCAGTGGGGGCGGGGGCCAGAGTGGGAGCAATCAGCCCCAGCATTTT.

The DNA for the CDR3 is TGTGCCAGTAGTGTCGGGACAGTTAATGAAAAACTGTTTTTT. As protein: CASSVGTVNEKLFF. The chain recombines TRBV19 with TRBJ1-4, with TRBD1 matching 7 bases. Germline CDR1 LNHDA, CDR2 SQIVND (reference sequence). CDR3 size: 14 residues. V shed 5 bases, J shed 4 bases, and the junction held 4 bases outside the gene matches.

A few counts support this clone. The CDR3 sequence is CASSQIGGTGELFF. The CDR3 DNA reads as TGTGCCAGCAGTCAAATTGGAGGCACCGGGGAGCTGTTTTTT. The chain employs TRBV27 and TRBJ2-2, with D maybe TRBD2 (5 bases). V was trimmed by 5 bases and J by 4 bases, leaving 11 bases between them. Germline CDR1 and CDR2: MNHEY and SMNVEV (reference sequence). The CDR3 is 14 residues long.